This T cell receptor (beta chain) emerged from a study of OX40 agonist ivuxolimab in advanced cancers. Data came from immunoSEQ multiplex PCR; TCRdb stores just in-frame clones and leaves some out. The table has 60,000 or so clones, about 88% seen once. Regarding the study as a whole: Clones of CD4+ and CD8+ blood T cells grew by week 6 at doses of 0.1 to 3.0 mg/kg.

Points on this clone: Its antigen is not identified.

The CDR3 spans 13 residues. The V end lost 6 bases, the J end lost 3 bases, and 12 bases lay between the germline ends. Germline CDR1 SGHAT, CDR2 FQNNGV. Specimen: CD4+ or CD8+ T cells sorted from blood, collected in a trial of the OX40 agonist ivuxolimab. This chain uses TRBV11-2 with TRBJ2-7, with D possibly called TRBD1 or TRBD2 (5 bases each). The clonotype comes from an adult with an advanced solid tumor such as melanoma, head and neck, liver or kidney cancer. The CDR3 nucleotides are TGTGCCAGCAGTCCCGGGACGGACTACGAGCAGTACTTC. Its translation is CASSPGTDYEQYF.